The rows below give T cell receptor beta chains drawn from one sample of a study of shared clonotypes between healthy human individuals. Libraries were prepared by immunoSEQ multiplex PCR; TCRdb keeps only in-frame clonotypes and omits some of them. The sample has about 1.1 million clones; about 72% are singletons. The specimen sequenced was memory CD4+ T cells from PBMCs. The receptor source for this set is a man aged 18-30 years in good health. Some clones in this sample may be carry-over from other donors' samples. The CDR3 runs from the conserved cysteine through the conserved F or W. D genes are given only for firm matches. Clone size appears in some rows only: once, few, many, or a class for an expanded clone.

v_call	clone_size	d_call	j_call	cdr3_aa	cdr3_nt
TRBV27	NA	TRBD2	TRBJ2-3	CASKRATGGITDTQYF	TGTGCCAGCAAACGCGCAACGGGAGGCATCACAGATACGCAGTATTTT
TRBV10-3	NA	NA	TRBJ2-1	CATTDGPSAANEQFF	TGTGCCACCACGGACGGTCCTAGCGCCGCAAATGAGCAGTTCTTC
TRBV6-1	NA	NA	TRBJ2-5	CASSDGQDRRETQYF	TGTGCCAGCAGTGATGGCCAGGATAGGAGAGAGACCCAGTACTTC
TRBV5-6	many	TRBD2	TRBJ2-7	CASSLGTSGLGQYF	TGTGCCAGCAGCTTGGGGACTAGCGGGCTCGGGCAGTACTTC
TRBV28	NA	TRBD2	TRBJ2-1	CASSGLAGGRVYNEQFF	TGTGCCAGCAGTGGCCTAGCCGGCGGGAGGGTATACAATGAGCAGTTCTTC
TRBV5-1	NA	NA	TRBJ2-7	CASSLGSNYEQYF	TGCGCCAGCAGCTTGGGCTCCAACTACGAGCAGTACTTC
TRBV28	NA	NA	TRBJ2-1	CASPSPGHLNNEQFF	TGTGCCAGCCCCTCGCCGGGACACCTCAACAATGAGCAGTTCTTC
TRBV29-1	few	TRBD1	TRBJ2-7	CSVHRQGRFSYEQYF	TGCAGCGTTCACCGACAGGGCCGATTCTCCTACGAGCAGTACTTC
TRBV19	NA	TRBD1	TRBJ1-4	CASSTRQGTNEKLFF	TGTGCCAGTAGTACGAGACAGGGGACTAATGAAAAACTGTTTTTT
TRBV7-7	NA	TRBD1	TRBJ1-3	CASSPTGADTIYF	TGTGCCAGCAGCCCGACAGGGGCCGACACCATATATTTT
TRBV5-1	once	TRBD1	TRBJ2-7	CASSLFGGTGYEQYF	TGCGCCAGCAGCTTGTTTGGGGGGACAGGGTACGAGCAGTACTTC
TRBV11-2	NA	NA	TRBJ2-3	CASSLAIVGDTQYF	TGTGCCAGCAGCTTAGCTATTGTCGGGGATACGCAGTATTTT
TRBV4-2	NA	NA	TRBJ1-5	CASSHRRGEGQPQHF	TGTGCCAGCAGCCACCGAAGGGGCGAGGGTCAGCCCCAGCATTTT
TRBV28	NA	TRBD2	TRBJ2-3	CASSLQREGSAKGQYF	TGTGCCAGCAGTCTCCAGCGGGAGGGAAGCGCGAAAGGCCAGTATTTT
TRBV5-1	NA	NA	TRBJ2-5	CASSLEGQGETQYF	TGCGCCAGCAGCTTGGAGGGGCAGGGTGAGACCCAGTACTTC
TRBV7-3	NA	NA	TRBJ2-3	CASSINSGTDTQYF	TGTGCCAGCAGCATCAATAGCGGCACAGATACGCAGTATTTT
TRBV2	NA	TRBD1	TRBJ2-3	CASRVGTGADTQYF	TGTGCCAGCAGGGTAGGGACAGGGGCAGATACGCAGTATTTT
TRBV30	NA	TRBD1	TRBJ1-5	CAWSRGQGNQPQHF	TGTGCCTGGAGTCGTGGACAGGGGAATCAGCCCCAGCATTTT
TRBV4-1	NA	TRBD1	TRBJ2-7	CASSQSGGRYEQYF	TGCGCCAGCAGCCAGTCAGGGGGACGGTACGAGCAGTACTTC
TRBV11-2	NA	NA	TRBJ1-2	CASSLLGEGYTF	TGTGCCAGCAGCTTACTAGGCGAGGGCTACACCTTC
TRBV11-2	NA	NA	TRBJ2-5	CASSLGLRIETQYF	TGTGCCAGCAGCTTAGGGCTGCGCATAGAGACCCAGTACTTC
TRBV4-1	many	TRBD2	TRBJ2-5	CASSQGTSGRMETQYF	TGCGCCAGCAGCCAAGGGACTAGCGGGAGAATGGAGACCCAGTACTTC
TRBV27	NA	NA	TRBJ2-2	CASSFLGGGTTGELFF	TGTGCCAGCAGTTTTCTGGGGGGGGGCACCACCGGGGAGCTGTTTTTT
TRBV2	NA	NA	TRBJ2-5	CVSRFGEFQETQYF	TGTGTCAGCAGATTCGGGGAATTTCAAGAGACCCAGTACTTC
TRBV29-1	few	NA	TRBJ1-1	CSVGPRTTDNLF	TGCAGCGTTGGCCCAAGGACTACCGACAATCTCTTT
TRBV28	NA	TRBD2	TRBJ2-1	CASSPAYGGRIHEQFF	TGTGCCAGCAGTCCCGCTTATGGCGGGAGAATACATGAGCAGTTCTTC
TRBV11-2	NA	NA	TRBJ1-1	CASSFEWTGTEAFF	TGTGCCAGCAGCTTTGAATGGACTGGAACTGAAGCTTTCTTT
TRBV5-1	NA	TRBD1	TRBJ2-3	CASSNSPGGGTDTQYF	TGCGCCAGCAGCAATTCCCCAGGGGGCGGTACGGATACGCAGTATTTT
TRBV14	NA	TRBD1	TRBJ2-7	CASRPPGQRYEQYF	TGTGCCAGCAGGCCCCCGGGACAGAGATACGAGCAGTACTTC
TRBV5-4	NA	TRBD2	TRBJ2-1	CASSHSGRGAYNEQFF	TGTGCCAGCAGCCATAGCGGGAGGGGGGCCTACAATGAGCAGTTCTTC
TRBV2	few	NA	TRBJ2-4	CASSDRGGIQYF	TGTGCCAGCAGTGACAGGGGGGGCATTCAGTACTTC
TRBV7-8	NA	TRBD2	TRBJ2-3	CASSAGGLAGPRRSTDTQYF	TGTGCCAGCAGCGCTGGGGGACTAGCGGGGCCAAGAAGATCCACAGATACGCAGTATTTT
TRBV9	NA	NA	TRBJ2-7	CASSVGGRNYEQYF	TGTGCCAGCAGCGTAGGAGGCAGAAACTACGAGCAGTACTTC
TRBV7-9	NA	NA	TRBJ2-1	CASSLVQAGEQFF	TGTGCCAGCAGCCTAGTACAGGCGGGTGAGCAGTTCTTC
TRBV4-3	NA	NA	TRBJ1-2	CASSQGQGRLGGYTF	TGCGCCAGCAGCCAAGGTCAGGGGCGGTTAGGTGGCTACACCTTC
TRBV18	NA	NA	TRBJ1-3	CASSPPERDTIYF	TGTGCCAGCTCACCTCCCGAGAGGGACACCATATATTTT